This T cell receptor beta chain was observed in a study of shared clonotypes between healthy human individuals. The CDR3 runs to 16 residues. The V gene's germline CDR1 is SGHRS and CDR2 YFSETQ. With 0 bases removed from V and 1 base from J, the gap between germline ends came to 12 bases. Donors were healthy HIV-negative adults without recently reported acute infections or vaccinations. TCRdb keeps only in-frame clones here, not all; method: immunoSEQ multiplex PCR. Counted here are approximately 1.5 million clones, 97% to 99% occurring once; the ten biggest clones make up approximately 0.38%. This sequence originates from a man aged 25-40 years in good health. The chain joins TRBV5-1 to TRBJ2-3, with unresolved D. Material: naive CD4+ T cells sorted from blood. Subset of the sample: CD45RA+ positively selected. The CDR3 sequence is CASSLADVPGTDTQYF. CDR3 bases: TGCGCCAGCAGCTTGGCCGATGTTCCCGGCACAGATACGCAGTATTTT.